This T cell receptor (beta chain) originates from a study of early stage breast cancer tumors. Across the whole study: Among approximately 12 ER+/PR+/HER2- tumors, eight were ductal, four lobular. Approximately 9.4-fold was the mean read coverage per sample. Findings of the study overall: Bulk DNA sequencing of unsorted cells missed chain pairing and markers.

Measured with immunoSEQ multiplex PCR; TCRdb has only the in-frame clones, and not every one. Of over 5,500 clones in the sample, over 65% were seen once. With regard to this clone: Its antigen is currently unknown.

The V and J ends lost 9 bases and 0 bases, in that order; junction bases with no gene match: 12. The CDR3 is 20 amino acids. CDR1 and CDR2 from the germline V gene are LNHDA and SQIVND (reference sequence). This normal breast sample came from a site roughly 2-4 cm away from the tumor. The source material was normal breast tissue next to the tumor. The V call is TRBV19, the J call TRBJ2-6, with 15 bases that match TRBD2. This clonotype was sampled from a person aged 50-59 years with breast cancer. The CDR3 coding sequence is TGTGCCAGCGGACCGGGACTAGCGGGAGGCTGGAGCTCTGGGGCCAACGTCCTGACTTTC. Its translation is CASGPGLAGGWSSGANVLTF.